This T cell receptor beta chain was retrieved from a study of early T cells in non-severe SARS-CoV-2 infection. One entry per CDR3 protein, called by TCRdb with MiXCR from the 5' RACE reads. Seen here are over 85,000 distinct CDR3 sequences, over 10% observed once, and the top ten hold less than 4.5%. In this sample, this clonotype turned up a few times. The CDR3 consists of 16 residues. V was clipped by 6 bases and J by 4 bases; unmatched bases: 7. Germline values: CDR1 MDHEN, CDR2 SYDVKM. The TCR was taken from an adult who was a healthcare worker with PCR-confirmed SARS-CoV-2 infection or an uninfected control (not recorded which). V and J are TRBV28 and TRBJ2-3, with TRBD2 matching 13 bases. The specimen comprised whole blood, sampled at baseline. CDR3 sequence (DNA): TGTGCCAGCAGCTCTGGACTAGCGGGAGCGTCAGATACGCAGTATTTT. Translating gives CASSSGLAGASDTQYF. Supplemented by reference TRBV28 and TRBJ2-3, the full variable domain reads DVKVTQSSRYLVKRTGEKVFLECVQDMDHENMFWYRQDPGLGLRLIYFSYDVKMKEKGDIPEGYSVSREKKERFSLILESASTNQTSMYLCASSSGLAGASDTQYFGPGTRLTVL.